The present T cell receptor (beta chain) was sequenced within a study of blood T cell repertoires in COVID-19. Overall study: Acute and convalescent COVID-19 specimens originated in the United States, Italy and Spain. T cells, B-cell-depleted T cells, or PBMCs provided the cDNA or gDNA that served as material.

Germline CDR1 MGHRA, CDR2 YSYEKL. V shed 1 base, J shed 4 bases, and the junction held 8 bases outside the gene matches. The length of the CDR3 is 16 residues. This clone was seen only once. Original methodology: Quantification of nucleated cells was approximated via reference gene primer amplification. Produced via immunoSEQ multiplex PCR; TCRdb's table is partial and in-frame only. V, J and clone size were drawn from that table, and D and trimming were deduced from the DNA. This repertoire shows tens of thousands of clones, over 75% found once; its top ten account for about an eighth. This TCR was sampled from an elderly man with acute or convalescent COVID-19. The rearrangement links TRBV4-1 to TRBJ2-7; 9 positions match TRBD1. The sample was peripheral blood. The CDR3 here is CASSQVPGQGAYEQYF. In nucleotides, the CDR3 is TGCGCCAGCAGCCAAGTACCGGGACAGGGAGCTTACGAGCAGTACTTC.